This TCR beta chain was obtained from a study of response to subunit inactivated influenza vaccine. TCRdb used MiXCR to reprocess the RT-PCR reads, holding one entry per CDR3 protein. The sample includes 450,000 to 600,000 distinct CDR3 sequences, about 15% seen only once; the top ten take 3%. V lost 0 bases, J lost 4 bases, and 8 bases stayed unmatched. CDR1 LGHNA and CDR2 YNFKEQ come from the germline V gene. The CDR3 is 17 amino acids. Notes on this clonotype: Its antigen remains unidentified.

Study-wide points: The study's authors posited that every seasonal influenza vaccination enlists few new T cells.

The clonotype comes from a man in his fifties or sixties who received an inactivated influenza vaccine. The chain links TRBV4-2 to TRBJ2-1; 8 nucleotides match TRBD2. This material consisted of CD4+ T cells sorted from PBMCs, taken 23 months after vaccination. DNA of the CDR3: TGTGCCAGCAGCCAAGATATAGCGGGGCCGCCTTACAATGAGCAGTTCTTC. Translated: CASSQDIAGPPYNEQFF.